Listed below are T cell receptor beta chains from one sample, sequenced in a study of beta chain features in type 1 diabetes. The table came from immunoSEQ multiplex PCR; TCRdb's copy has only in-frame clones and leaves some out. The sample lists 150,000 to 200,000 clones, 63% occurring once. The sequenced sample consisted of naive CD4+ T cells from blood. The receptor set was obtained from a man aged 25-45 years with type 1 diabetes. CDR3s include the opening cysteine and the closing phenylalanine or tryptophan. A D gene is named only where the DNA matches it firmly. Clone sizes are given selectively: once, few, many, or a class where the clone is expanded.

abundance,j_gene,d_gene,v_gene,CDR3nt,CDR3aa
once,TRBJ2-2,NA,TRBV29-1,TGCAGCGTTGATCTTGGTGACACCGGGGAGCTGTTTTTT,CSVDLGDTGELFF
NA,TRBJ1-1,TRBD1,TRBV29-1,TGCAGCGGCAGGACAGGGGTTGGGACTGAAGCTTTCTTT,CSGRTGVGTEAFF
few,TRBJ1-2,TRBD1,TRBV7-2,TGTGCCAGCAGCCCGGACAGGGACTATGGCTACACCTTC,CASSPDRDYGYTF
NA,TRBJ2-7,NA,TRBV29-1,TGCAGCGTTGAACAGCAGTACTTC,CSVEQQYF
NA,TRBJ2-7,NA,TRBV27,TGTGCCAGCAGCCTACCAGGGTACGAGCAGTACTTC,CASSLPGYEQYF
NA,TRBJ2-5,NA,TRBV9,TGTGCCAGCAGCGCGGACACTCGGGAGACCCAGTACTTC,CASSADTRETQYF
NA,TRBJ2-1,NA,TRBV2,TGTGCCAGCAGGCCTTACAATGAGCAGTTCTTC,CASRPYNEQFF
few,TRBJ2-5,TRBD1,TRBV10-3,TGTGCCATCAGTGAGTCAAGAGGACAGGGGGCTGAGACCCAGTACTTC,CAISESRGQGAETQYF
NA,TRBJ1-2,NA,TRBV9,TGTGCCAGCAGCAAGTCCTCGGACTATGGCTACACCTTC,CASSKSSDYGYTF
few,TRBJ2-5,NA,TRBV10-3,TGTGCCATCAGTGGGGATCCCAGAGAGACCCAGTACTTC,CAISGDPRETQYF
NA,TRBJ2-3,TRBD1,TRBV29-1,TGCAGCGCTAACCCGGGACAGTTAAGCACAGATACGCAGTATTTT,CSANPGQLSTDTQYF
NA,TRBJ2-7,TRBD1,TRBV27,TGTGCCAGCAGTCTTACAGGGGTTGGGTCCTACGAGCAGTACTTC,CASSLTGVGSYEQYF
NA,TRBJ2-1,NA,TRBV9,TGTGCCAGCACGCGGGGTAGCTCCTACAATGAGCAGTTCTTC,CASTRGSSYNEQFF
few,TRBJ2-7,NA,TRBV9,TGTGCCAGCAGTTTAGGGACTGAGTACGAGCAGTACTTC,CASSLGTEYEQYF
NA,TRBJ1-3,NA,TRBV2,TGTGCCAGCAGTGCCTCCCTGGGGGGAACTGGAAACACCATATATTTT,CASSASLGGTGNTIYF
NA,TRBJ1-3,NA,TRBV30,TGTGCCTTGAGTACCGGGTATGATGGAAACACCATATATTTT,CALSTGYDGNTIYF
few,TRBJ2-3,NA,TRBV9,TGTGCCAGCAGCGTAAACCCTCCCAGCACAGATACGCAGTATTTT,CASSVNPPSTDTQYF
NA,TRBJ2-2,NA,TRBV7-2,TGTGCCAGCAGCTTAGTCGGGGAGCTGTTTTTT,CASSLVGELFF
NA,TRBJ1-6,NA,TRBV30,TGTGCCTGGAGTGTCCTCGCGTCGGGGGATTCACCCCTCCACTTT,CAWSVLASGDSPLHF
NA,TRBJ2-2,NA,TRBV7-2,TGTGCCAGCAGGATACAGGGAGGGACCGGGGAGCTGTTTTTT,CASRIQGGTGELFF
NA,TRBJ2-7,TRBD2,TRBV23-1,TGCGCCAGCAGTCAATCAAAAAAATACCGACTAGCGGGGCACAATAGCTCCTACGAGCAGTACTTC,CASSQSKKYRLAGHNSSYEQYF
NA,TRBJ2-5,TRBD2,TRBV7-6,TGTGCCAGCAGCTTATTCCCTTCGGGAGGGGTCGAGACCCAGTACTTC,CASSLFPSGGVETQYF
NA,TRBJ2-7,NA,TRBV29-1,TGCAGCGCCAGGGAAGGGCCCTACGAGCAGTACTTC,CSAREGPYEQYF
NA,TRBJ2-1,NA,TRBV11-2,TGTGCCAGCAGCTCCCGGACTTTCCTCGGGAATGAGCAGTTCTTC,CASSSRTFLGNEQFF
few,TRBJ2-7,NA,TRBV29-1,TGCAGCGTTGAGATAACTAGCTACGAGCAGTACTTC,CSVEITSYEQYF
few,TRBJ2-4,NA,TRBV5-6,TGTGCCAGCAGCTCCCCTGCGGGGAAGGCCAAAAACATTCAGTACTTC,CASSSPAGKAKNIQYF
NA,TRBJ2-7,NA,TRBV21-1,TGTGCCAGCAGGTCCTACGAGCAGTACTTC,CASRSYEQYF
few,TRBJ2-3,NA,TRBV29-1,TGCAGCGTGAAACCGTCCGGGGGTATCACAGATACGCAGTATTTT,CSVKPSGGITDTQYF
NA,TRBJ2-1,NA,TRBV9,TGTGCCAGCAGCGCGGGTTCCTCTGAACAGTTCTTC,CASSAGSSEQFF
NA,TRBJ2-4,NA,TRBV5-1,TGCGCCAGCAGCTTGGACGGATCTAAGGGCATTCAGTACTTC,CASSLDGSKGIQYF
NA,TRBJ2-5,TRBD2,TRBV7-2,TGTGCCAGCACAGAGACTAGCGGGGCCGGGACCCAGTACTTC,CASTETSGAGTQYF
once,TRBJ2-3,NA,TRBV11-2,TGTGCCAGCAGCTTAGAAAGCACAGATACGCAGTATTTT,CASSLESTDTQYF
NA,TRBJ2-5,TRBD2,TRBV11-2,TGTGCCAGCAGCTTAGCAGCGGGGGGGCCTCTGACCCAGTACTTC,CASSLAAGGPLTQYF
NA,TRBJ1-2,TRBD1,TRBV29-1,TGCAGCGCCACAGGGGGACCCAGCCAGGGCTATGGCTACACCTTC,CSATGGPSQGYGYTF
NA,TRBJ2-5,NA,TRBV29-1,TGCAGCTACCCGACAGGATACCAAGAGACCCAGTACTTC,CSYPTGYQETQYF
once,TRBJ1-6,NA,TRBV18,TGTGCCAGCTCACCGGGTCAGGGAGTAGGATCACCCCTCCACTTT,CASSPGQGVGSPLHF
few,TRBJ2-3,NA,TRBV4-1,TGCGCCAGCAGCCAAGCTCTAGTGGGTAGTACAGATACGCAGTATTTT,CASSQALVGSTDTQYF
NA,TRBJ2-7,NA,TRBV29-1,TGCAGCGCCATAATAGAAACTCCTCTAACCATTGTCTCCTACGAGCAGTACTTC,CSAIIETPLTIVSYEQYF
few,TRBJ2-1,NA,TRBV5-1,TGCGCCAGCAGCTCCCATGCCGACAGTAGCTCCTACAATGAGCAGTTCTTC,CASSSHADSSSYNEQFF
NA,TRBJ2-5,NA,TRBV7-2,TGTGCCAGCAGCGGGACGGTACAAGAGACCCAGTACTTC,CASSGTVQETQYF
NA,TRBJ2-5,TRBD1,TRBV5-1,TGCGCCAGCAGCCGGGACAGTCAAGAGACCCAGTACTTC,CASSRDSQETQYF
NA,TRBJ2-3,TRBD2,TRBV4-3,TGCGCCAGCAGCCAAGATACCGGGGGGTCATACACAGATACGCAGTATTTT,CASSQDTGGSYTDTQYF